Here is one T cell receptor beta chain with its context. TCRdb independently ran MiXCR on the 5' RACE reads; one entry per CDR3 protein. This sample carries 90,000 to 120,000 distinct CDR3 sequences, roughly 10% of them seen once, and the ten largest clones take about 7.6%. This CDR3 has 14 residues. In germline, CDR1 is MNHEY, CDR2 SVGEGT. The V and J ends lost 6 bases and 2 bases, in that order; junction bases with no gene match: 6. The source of the sample is a study of early T cells in non-severe SARS-CoV-2 infection. This chain connects TRBV6-2 or TRBV6-3 to TRBJ1-2; the match to TRBD1 covers 7 bases. Material: whole blood. This sequence was found in an adult who was a healthcare worker with PCR-confirmed SARS-CoV-2 infection or an uninfected control (not recorded which). CDR3 residues: CASRRRGQNYGYTF. In DNA, the CDR3 is TGTGCCAGCAGGCGAAGGGGACAGAACTATGGCTACACCTTC.